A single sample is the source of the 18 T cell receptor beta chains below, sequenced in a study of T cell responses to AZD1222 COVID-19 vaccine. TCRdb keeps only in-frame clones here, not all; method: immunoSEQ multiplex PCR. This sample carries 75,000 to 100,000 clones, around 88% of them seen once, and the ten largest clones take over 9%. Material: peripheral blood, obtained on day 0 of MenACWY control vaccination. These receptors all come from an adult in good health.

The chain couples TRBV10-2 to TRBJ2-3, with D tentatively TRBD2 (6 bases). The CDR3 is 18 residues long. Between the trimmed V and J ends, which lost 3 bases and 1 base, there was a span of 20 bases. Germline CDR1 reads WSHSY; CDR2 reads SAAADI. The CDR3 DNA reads TGCGCCAGCAGTGATGGGATCCTAGCGCCCTTCGGCACAGATACGCAGTATTTT. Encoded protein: CASSDGILAPFGTDTQYF.

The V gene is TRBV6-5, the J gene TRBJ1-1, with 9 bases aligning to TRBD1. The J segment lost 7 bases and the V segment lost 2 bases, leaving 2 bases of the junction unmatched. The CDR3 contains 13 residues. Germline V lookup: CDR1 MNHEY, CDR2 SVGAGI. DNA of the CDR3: TGTGCCAGCAGTTACGGGGACAGGGTTGAAGCTTTCTTT. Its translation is CASSYGDRVEAFF.

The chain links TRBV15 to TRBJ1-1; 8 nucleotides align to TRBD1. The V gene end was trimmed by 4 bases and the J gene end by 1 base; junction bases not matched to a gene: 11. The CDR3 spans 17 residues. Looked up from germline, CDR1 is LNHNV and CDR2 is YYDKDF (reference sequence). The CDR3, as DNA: TGTGCCACCAGCACGGGGGGTCGACAGGGGCGGAACACTGAAGCTTTCTTT. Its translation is CATSTGGRQGRNTEAFF.

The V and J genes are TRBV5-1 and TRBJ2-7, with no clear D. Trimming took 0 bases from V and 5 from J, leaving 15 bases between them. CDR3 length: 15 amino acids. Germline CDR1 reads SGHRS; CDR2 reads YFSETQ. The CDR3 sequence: CASSLAGPPSHEQYF. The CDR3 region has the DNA TGCGCCAGCAGCTTGGCGGGCCCCCCATCCCACGAGCAGTACTTC.

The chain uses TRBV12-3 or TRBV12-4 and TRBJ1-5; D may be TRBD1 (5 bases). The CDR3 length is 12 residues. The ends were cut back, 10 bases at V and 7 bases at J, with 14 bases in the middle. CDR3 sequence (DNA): TGTGCCACCTCCCGGGGGGAGCAGCCCCAGCATTTT. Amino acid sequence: CATSRGEQPQHF.

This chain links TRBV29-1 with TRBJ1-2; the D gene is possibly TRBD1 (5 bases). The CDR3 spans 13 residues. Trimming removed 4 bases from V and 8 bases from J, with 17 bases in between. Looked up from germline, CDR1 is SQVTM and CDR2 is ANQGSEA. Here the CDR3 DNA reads TGCAGCGTTGTGGGGTCAGGGTCTGGAGGCTACACCTTC. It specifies CSVVGSGSGGYTF.

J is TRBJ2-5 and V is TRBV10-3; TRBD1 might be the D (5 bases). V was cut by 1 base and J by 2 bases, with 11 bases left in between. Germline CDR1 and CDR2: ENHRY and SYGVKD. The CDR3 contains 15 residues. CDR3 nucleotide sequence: TGTGCCATCAGTGAGTTCGGACACCAGCAAGAGACCCAGTACTTC. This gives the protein CAISEFGHQQETQYF.

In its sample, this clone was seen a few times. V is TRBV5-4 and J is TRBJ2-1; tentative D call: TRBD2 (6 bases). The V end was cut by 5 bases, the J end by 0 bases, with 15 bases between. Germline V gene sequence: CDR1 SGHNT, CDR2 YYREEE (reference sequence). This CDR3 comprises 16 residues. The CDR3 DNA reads TGTGCCAGCAGATATCGGGACGGGAGCTCCTACAATGAGCAGTTCTTC. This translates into CASRYRDGSSYNEQFF.

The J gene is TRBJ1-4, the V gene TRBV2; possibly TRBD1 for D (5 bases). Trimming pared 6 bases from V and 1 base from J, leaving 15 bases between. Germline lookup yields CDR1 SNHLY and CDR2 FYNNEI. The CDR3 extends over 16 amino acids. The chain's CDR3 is CASRERGLLTNEKLFF. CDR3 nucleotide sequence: TGTGCCAGCAGAGAGCGGGGCCTACTAACTAATGAAAAACTGTTTTTT.

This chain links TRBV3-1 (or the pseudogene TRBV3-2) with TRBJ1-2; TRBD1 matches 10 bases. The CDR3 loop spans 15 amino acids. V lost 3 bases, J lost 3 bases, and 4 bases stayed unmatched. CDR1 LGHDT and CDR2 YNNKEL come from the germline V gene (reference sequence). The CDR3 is CASSQGTGVDYGYTF. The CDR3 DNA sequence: TGTGCCAGCAGCCAGGGGACAGGGGTTGACTATGGCTACACCTTC.

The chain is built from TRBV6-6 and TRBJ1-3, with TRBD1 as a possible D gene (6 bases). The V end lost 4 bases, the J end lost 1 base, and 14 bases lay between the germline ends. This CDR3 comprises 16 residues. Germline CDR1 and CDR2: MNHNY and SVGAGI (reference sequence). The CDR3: CASSSPGGTSGNTIYF. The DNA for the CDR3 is TGTGCCAGCAGTTCCCCGGGGGGCACGTCTGGAAACACCATATATTTT.

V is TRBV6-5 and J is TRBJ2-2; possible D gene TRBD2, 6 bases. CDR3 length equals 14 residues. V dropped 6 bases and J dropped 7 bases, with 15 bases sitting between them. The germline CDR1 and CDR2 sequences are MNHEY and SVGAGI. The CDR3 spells CASSATSSNGELFF. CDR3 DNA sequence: TGTGCCAGCAGCGCGACTAGTAGTAACGGGGAGCTGTTTTTT.

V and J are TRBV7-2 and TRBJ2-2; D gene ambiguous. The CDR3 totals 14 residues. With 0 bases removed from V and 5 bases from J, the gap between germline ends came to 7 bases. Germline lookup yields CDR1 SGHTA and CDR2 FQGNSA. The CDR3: CASSLAMRTGELFF. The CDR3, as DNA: TGTGCCAGCAGCTTAGCCATGCGGACCGGGGAGCTGTTTTTT.

In DNA form, the CDR3 reads TGTGCCACCAGCAGAGAGGCAGGGGGCTATTCACCCCTCCACTTT. Translating gives CATSREAGGYSPLHF. V gene TRBV15 combines with J gene TRBJ1-6; 8 bases match TRBD1. The CDR3 contains 15 residues. The V and J ends lost 0 bases and 8 bases, in that order; junction bases with no gene match: 3. Germline-derived CDR1 and CDR2 are LNHNV and YYDKDF (reference sequence).

The CDR3 nucleotides are TGTGCCAGCAGGACTAGCGGGGGAAGTGAGCAGTTCTTC. Encoded protein: CASRTSGGSEQFF. This chain joins TRBV2 and TRBJ2-1, with 12 positions matching TRBD2. The trim removed 6 bases at V and 9 bases at J, leaving 3 bases unmatched. Looked up from germline, CDR1 is SNHLY and CDR2 is FYNNEI. CDR3 length: 13 amino acids.

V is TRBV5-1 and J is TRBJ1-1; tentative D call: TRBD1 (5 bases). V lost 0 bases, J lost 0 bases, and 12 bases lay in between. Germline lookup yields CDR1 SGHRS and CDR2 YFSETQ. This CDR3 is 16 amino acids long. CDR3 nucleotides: TGCGCCAGCAGCTTGGATCCAGGGCCCATGAACACTGAAGCTTTCTTT. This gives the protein CASSLDPGPMNTEAFF.

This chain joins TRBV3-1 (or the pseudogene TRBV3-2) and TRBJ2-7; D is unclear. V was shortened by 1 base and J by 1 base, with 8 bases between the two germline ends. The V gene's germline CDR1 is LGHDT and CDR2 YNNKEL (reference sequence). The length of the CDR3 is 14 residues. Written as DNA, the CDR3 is TGTGCCAGCAGCCAAGCGCTACAATCCTACGAGCAGTACTTC. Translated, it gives CASSQALQSYEQYF.

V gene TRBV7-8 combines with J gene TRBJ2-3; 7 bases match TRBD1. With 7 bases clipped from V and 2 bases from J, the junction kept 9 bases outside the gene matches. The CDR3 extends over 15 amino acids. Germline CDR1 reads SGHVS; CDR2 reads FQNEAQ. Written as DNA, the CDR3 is TGTGCCAGCAAAACCCGGGACAGCAACACAGATACGCAGTATTTT. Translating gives CASKTRDSNTDTQYF.